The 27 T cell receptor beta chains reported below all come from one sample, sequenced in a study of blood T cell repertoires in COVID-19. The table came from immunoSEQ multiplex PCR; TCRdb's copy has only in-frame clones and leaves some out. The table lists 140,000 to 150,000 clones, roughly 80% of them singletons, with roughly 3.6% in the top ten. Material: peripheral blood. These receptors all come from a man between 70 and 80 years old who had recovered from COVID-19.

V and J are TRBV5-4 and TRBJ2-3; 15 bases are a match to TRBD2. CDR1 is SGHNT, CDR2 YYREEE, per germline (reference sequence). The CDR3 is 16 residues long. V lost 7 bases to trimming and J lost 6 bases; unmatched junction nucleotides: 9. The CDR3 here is CASADRTSGRGDTQYF. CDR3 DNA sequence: TGTGCCAGCGCAGATCGGACTAGCGGGAGGGGGGATACGCAGTATTTT. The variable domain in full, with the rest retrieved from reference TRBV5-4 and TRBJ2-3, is ETGVTQSPTHLIKTRGQQVTLRCSSQSGHNTVSWYQQALGQGPQFIFQYYREEENGRGNFPPRFSGLQFPNYSSELNVNALELDDSALYLCASADRTSGRGDTQYFGPGTRLTVL.

The CDR3: CASSDTSRQGRNYGYTF. The CDR3 region has the DNA TGTGCCAGCAGTGACACTTCGCGACAGGGGCGGAACTATGGCTACACCTTC. This chain links TRBV27 with TRBJ1-2, with 8 bases that match TRBD1. The CDR3 has 17 residues. Germline CDR1 and CDR2: MNHEY and SMNVEV (reference sequence). With V trimmed by 5 bases and J by 2 bases, 13 bases remained unmatched.

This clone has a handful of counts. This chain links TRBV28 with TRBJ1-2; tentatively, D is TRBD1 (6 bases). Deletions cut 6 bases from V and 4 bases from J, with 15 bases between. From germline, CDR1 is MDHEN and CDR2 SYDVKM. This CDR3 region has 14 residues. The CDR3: CASRTYRVRYGYTF. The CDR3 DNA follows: TGTGCCAGCAGGACATACAGGGTGCGCTATGGCTACACCTTC.

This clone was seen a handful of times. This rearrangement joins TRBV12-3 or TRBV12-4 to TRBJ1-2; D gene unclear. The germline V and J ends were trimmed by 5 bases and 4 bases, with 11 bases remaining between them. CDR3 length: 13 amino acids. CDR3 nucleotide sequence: TGTGCCAGCAGTCCTATATCGGGCTATGGCTACACCTTC. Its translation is CASSPISGYGYTF.

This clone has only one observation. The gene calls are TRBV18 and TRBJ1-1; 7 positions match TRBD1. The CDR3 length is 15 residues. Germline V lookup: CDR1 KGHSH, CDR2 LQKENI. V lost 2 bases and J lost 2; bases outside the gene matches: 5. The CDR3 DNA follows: TGTGCCAGCTCACCAGGGACAGTTAGTAACACTGAAGCTTTCTTT. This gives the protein CASSPGTVSNTEAFF.

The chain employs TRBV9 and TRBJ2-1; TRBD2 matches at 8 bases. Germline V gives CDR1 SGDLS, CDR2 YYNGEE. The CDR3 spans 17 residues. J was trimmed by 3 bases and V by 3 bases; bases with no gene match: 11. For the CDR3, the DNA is TGTGCCAGCAGCGCTCCAAGCGGGAGTTTACTCTACAATGAGCAGTTCTTC. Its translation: CASSAPSGSLLYNEQFF.

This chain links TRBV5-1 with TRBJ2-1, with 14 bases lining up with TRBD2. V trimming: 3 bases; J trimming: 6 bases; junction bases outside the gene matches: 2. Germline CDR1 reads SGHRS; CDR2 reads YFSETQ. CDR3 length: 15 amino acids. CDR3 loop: CASSSGTSGGNEQFF. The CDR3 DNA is TGCGCCAGCAGCTCCGGGACTAGCGGGGGCAATGAGCAGTTCTTC. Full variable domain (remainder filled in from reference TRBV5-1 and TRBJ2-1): KAGVTQTPRYLIKTRGQQVTLSCSPISGHRSVSWYQQTPGQGLQFLFEYFSETQRNKGNFPGRFSGRQFSNSRSEMNVSTLELGDSALYLCASSSGTSGGNEQFFGPGTRLTVL.

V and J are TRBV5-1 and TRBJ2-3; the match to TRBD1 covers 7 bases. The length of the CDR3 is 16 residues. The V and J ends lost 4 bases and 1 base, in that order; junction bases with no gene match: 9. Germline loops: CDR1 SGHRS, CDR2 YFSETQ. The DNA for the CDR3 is TGCGCCAGCAGCACCCTGACAGGGTATGGCACAGATACGCAGTATTTT. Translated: CASSTLTGYGTDTQYF.

The CDR3 DNA is TGCAGCGTTGCCGGGACAGGGGGAGCCTACGAGCAGTACTTC. Translated, it gives CSVAGTGGAYEQYF. This chain joins TRBV29-1 and TRBJ2-7; 11 bases line up with TRBD1. The CDR3 spans 14 residues. The V gene end was trimmed by 4 bases and the J gene end by 2 bases; junction bases not matched to a gene: 4. CDR1 and CDR2 from the germline V gene are SQVTM and ANQGSEA.

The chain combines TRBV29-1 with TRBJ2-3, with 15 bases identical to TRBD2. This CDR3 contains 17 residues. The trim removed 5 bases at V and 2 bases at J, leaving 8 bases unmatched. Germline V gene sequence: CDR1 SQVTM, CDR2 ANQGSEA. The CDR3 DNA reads TGCAGCGTTCCCTCCGGACTAGCGGGAGGGACCACAGATACGCAGTATTTT. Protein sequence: CSVPSGLAGGTTDTQYF.

CDR3 coding DNA: TGCAGCGCCGGGGCCAGGGGTAACTACGAGCAGTACTTC. This sequence encodes CSAGARGNYEQYF. V and J are TRBV29-1 and TRBJ2-7, with D possibly being TRBD1 (6 bases). The V end lost 7 bases, the J end lost 3 bases, and 16 bases lay between the germline ends. Germline CDR1 and CDR2: SQVTM and ANQGSEA. This CDR3 is 13 amino acids long.

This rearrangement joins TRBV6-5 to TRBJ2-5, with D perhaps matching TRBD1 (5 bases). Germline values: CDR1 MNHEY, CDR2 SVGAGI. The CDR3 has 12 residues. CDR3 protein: CGVGQGRETQYF. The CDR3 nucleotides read TGTGGCGTCGGGCAGGGTAGGGAGACCCAGTACTTC.

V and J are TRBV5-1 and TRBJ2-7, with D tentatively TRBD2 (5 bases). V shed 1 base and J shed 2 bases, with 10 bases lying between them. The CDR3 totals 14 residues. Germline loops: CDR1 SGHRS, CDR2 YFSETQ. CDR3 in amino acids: CASSLPSSTYEQYF. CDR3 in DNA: TGCGCCAGCAGCTTGCCTAGCAGTACCTACGAGCAGTACTTC.

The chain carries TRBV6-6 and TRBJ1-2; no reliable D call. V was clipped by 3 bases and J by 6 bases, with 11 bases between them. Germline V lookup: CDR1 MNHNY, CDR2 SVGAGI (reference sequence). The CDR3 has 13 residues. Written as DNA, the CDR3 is TGTGCCAGCAGTTATGGGAGTGGAGATGGCTACACCTTC. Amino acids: CASSYGSGDGYTF.

The CDR3 loop is CASSEPTEAFF. CDR3 bases: TGTGCCAGCAGCGAGCCGACTGAAGCTTTCTTT. J is TRBJ1-1 and V is TRBV2; D not resolved. Trimming removed 6 bases at V and 5 bases at J, with 7 bases between. CDR3 length equals 11 residues. Germline values: CDR1 SNHLY, CDR2 FYNNEI.

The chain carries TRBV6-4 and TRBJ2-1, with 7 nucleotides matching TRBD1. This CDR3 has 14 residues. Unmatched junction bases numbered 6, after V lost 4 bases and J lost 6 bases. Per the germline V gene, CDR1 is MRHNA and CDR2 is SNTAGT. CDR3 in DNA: TGTGCCAGCAGTGTCGGGACAGCAAGCAATGAGCAGTTCTTC. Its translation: CASSVGTASNEQFF.

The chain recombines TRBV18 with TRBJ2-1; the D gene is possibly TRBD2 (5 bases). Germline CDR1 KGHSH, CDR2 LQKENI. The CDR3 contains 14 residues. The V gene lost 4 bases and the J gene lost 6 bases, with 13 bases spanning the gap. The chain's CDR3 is CASSLRESRNEQFF. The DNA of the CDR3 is TGTGCCAGCTCACTGAGGGAGTCCCGCAATGAGCAGTTCTTC.

The CDR3 DNA sequence: TGTGCCAGTAGTATGACAGGGAGCCCTAACTATGGCTACACCTTC. It is translated as CASSMTGSPNYGYTF. The gene calls are TRBV19 and TRBJ1-2, with TRBD1 identical over 7 bases. Trimming took 3 bases from V and 0 from J; bases not matched to a gene: 4. Germline lookup yields CDR1 LNHDA and CDR2 SQIVND (reference sequence). This CDR3 has 15 amino acids. Using reference TRBV19 and TRBJ1-2 for the parts outside the CDR3, the full variable domain is DGGITQSPKYLFRKEGQNVTLSCEQNLNHDAMYWYRQDPGQGLRLIYYSQIVNDFQKGDIAEGYSVSREKKESFPLTVTSAQKNPTAFYLCASSMTGSPNYGYTFGSGTRLTVV.

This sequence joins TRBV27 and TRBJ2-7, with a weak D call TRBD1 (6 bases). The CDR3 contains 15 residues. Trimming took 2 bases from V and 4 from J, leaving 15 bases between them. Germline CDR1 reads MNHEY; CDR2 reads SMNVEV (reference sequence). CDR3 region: CASSLRRDIAYEQYF. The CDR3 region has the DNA TGTGCCAGCAGTTTACGAAGGGACATCGCTTACGAGCAGTACTTC.

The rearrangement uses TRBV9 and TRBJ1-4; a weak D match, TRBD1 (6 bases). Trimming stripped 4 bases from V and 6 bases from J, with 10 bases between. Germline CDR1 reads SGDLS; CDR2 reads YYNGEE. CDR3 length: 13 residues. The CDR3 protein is CASSRGGDEKLFF. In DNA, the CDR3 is TGTGCCAGCAGCCGAGGGGGGGATGAAAAACTGTTTTTT.

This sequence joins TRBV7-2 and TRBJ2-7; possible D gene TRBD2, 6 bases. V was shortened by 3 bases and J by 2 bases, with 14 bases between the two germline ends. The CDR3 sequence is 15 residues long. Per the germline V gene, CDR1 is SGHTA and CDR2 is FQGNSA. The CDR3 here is CASSFGGGATYEQYF. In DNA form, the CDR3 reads TGTGCCAGCAGCTTCGGGGGAGGAGCCACCTACGAGCAGTACTTC.

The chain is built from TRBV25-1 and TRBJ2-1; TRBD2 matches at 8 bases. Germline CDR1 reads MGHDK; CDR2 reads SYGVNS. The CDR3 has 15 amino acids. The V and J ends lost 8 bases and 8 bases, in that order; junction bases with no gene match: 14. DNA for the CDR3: TGTGCCAGCGGGGAGCGGGAGCTGAGAAGCGATGAGCAGTTCTTC. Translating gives CASGERELRSDEQFF. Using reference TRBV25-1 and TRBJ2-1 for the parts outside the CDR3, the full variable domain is EADIYQTPRYLVIGTGKKITLECSQTMGHDKMYWYQQDPGMELHLIHYSYGVNSTEKGDLSSESTVSRIRTEHFPLTLESARPSHTSQYLCASGERELRSDEQFFGPGTRLTVL.

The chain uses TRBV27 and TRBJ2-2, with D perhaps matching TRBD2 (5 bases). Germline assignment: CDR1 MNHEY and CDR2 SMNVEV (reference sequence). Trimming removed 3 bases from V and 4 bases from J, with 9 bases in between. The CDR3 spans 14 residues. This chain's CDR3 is CASSFTGITGELFF. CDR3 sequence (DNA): TGTGCCAGCAGTTTTACGGGGATCACCGGGGAGCTGTTTTTT.

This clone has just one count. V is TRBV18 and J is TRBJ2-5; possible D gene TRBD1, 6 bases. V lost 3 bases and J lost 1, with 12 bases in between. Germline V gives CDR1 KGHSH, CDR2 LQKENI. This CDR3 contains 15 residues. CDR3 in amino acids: CASSPLRGPQETQYF. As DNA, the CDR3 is TGTGCCAGCTCACCGCTCAGGGGCCCCCAAGAGACCCAGTACTTC.

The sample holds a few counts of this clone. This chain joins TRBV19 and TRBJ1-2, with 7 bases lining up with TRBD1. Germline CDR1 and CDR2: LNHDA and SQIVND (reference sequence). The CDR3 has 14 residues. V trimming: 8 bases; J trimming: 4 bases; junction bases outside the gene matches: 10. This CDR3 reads CASQPPGQLYGYTF. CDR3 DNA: TGTGCCAGTCAACCACCGGGACAGCTCTATGGCTACACCTTC. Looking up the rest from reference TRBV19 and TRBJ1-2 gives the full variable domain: DGGITQSPKYLFRKEGQNVTLSCEQNLNHDAMYWYRQDPGQGLRLIYYSQIVNDFQKGDIAEGYSVSREKKESFPLTVTSAQKNPTAFYLCASQPPGQLYGYTFGSGTRLTVV.

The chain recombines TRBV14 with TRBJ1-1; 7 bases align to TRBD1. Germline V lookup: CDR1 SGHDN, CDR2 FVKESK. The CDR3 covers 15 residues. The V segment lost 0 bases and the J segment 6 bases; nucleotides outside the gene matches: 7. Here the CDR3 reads CASSQDIYRGAEAFF. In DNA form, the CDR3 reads TGTGCCAGCAGCCAAGATATATACAGGGGCGCTGAAGCTTTCTTT.

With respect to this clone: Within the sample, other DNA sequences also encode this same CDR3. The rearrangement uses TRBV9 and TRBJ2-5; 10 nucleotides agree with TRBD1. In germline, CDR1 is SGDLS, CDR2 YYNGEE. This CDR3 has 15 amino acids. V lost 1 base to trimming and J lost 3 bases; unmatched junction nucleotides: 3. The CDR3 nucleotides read TGTGCCAGCAGCGTACGGGGGACAGGGGAAGAGACCCAGTACTTC. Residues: CASSVRGTGEETQYF.